This record concerns one T cell receptor beta chain sequence. Antigen specificity is unknown. This entry is derived from a study of human versus mouse CDR3 diversity and MHC coevolution. V was clipped by 4 bases and J by 3 bases, with 3 bases between them. Germline-derived CDR1 and CDR2 are SGHTA and FQGTGA. The CDR3 is made up of 12 amino acids. Data came from immunoSEQ multiplex PCR; TCRdb stores just in-frame clones and leaves some out. Found here are fewer than 100,000 clones, just under 95% of them singletons; the top ten hold approximately 1.5%. Study-wide results and caveats: In humans, T-cell selection involved roughly six MHC II alleles.

The sample consisted of naive CD4+ T cells from blood. Subset noted: CD45RO-negative CD62L-positive naive CD4 T cells. The genes are TRBV7-3 and TRBJ2-2, with D unclear. The TCR sequence derives from a person between 30 and 69 years old in good health. The CDR3 sequence: CASSSDTGELFF. CDR3 DNA: TGTGCCAGCAGCTCCGACACCGGGGAGCTGTTTTTT.